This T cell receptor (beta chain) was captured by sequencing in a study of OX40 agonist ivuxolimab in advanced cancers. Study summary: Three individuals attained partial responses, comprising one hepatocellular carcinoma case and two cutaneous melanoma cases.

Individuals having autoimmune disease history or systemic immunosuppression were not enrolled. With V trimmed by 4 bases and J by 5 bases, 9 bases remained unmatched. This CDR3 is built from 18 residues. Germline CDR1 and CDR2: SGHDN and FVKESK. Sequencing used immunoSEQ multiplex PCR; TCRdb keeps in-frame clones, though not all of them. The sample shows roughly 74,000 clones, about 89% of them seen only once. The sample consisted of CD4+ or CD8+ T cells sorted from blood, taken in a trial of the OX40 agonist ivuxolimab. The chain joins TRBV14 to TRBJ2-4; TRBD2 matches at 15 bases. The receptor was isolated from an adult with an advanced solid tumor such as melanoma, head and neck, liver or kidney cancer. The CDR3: CASSRGLAGGEGENIQYF. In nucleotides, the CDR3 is TGTGCCAGCAGCCGGGGACTAGCGGGAGGAGAGGGGGAAAACATTCAGTACTTC.